This TCR beta chain appears in the sequencing data of a study of blood T cell repertoires in COVID-19. On the study more broadly: PBMCs, B-cell-depleted T cells, or T cells were the source of the cDNA or gDNA that made up the material.

In assigning cohorts, the study relied on participant-reported clinical history. Authors' processing steps: By means of reference gene primer amplification, nucleated cell counts were estimated. Assay used: immunoSEQ multiplex PCR; TCRdb lists only in-frame clones, some missing. The DNA gave D and trimming, while V, J and clone size come from that table. The sample carries about 310,000 clones, roughly nine tenths recorded once. The CDR3 loop spans 15 amino acids. The V end was cut by 3 bases, the J end by 3 bases, with 15 bases between. Germline lookup yields CDR1 KGHSH and CDR2 LQKENI. This clone was observed once.

Sequences were obtained from PBMCs or T cells enriched from blood (not recorded which). This rearrangement joins TRBV18 to TRBJ2-7, with a tentative D call TRBD2 (5 bases). The receptor was derived from a woman aged 25 to 39 who had recovered from COVID-19. The CDR3 nucleotides read TGTGCCAGCTCACCCCCGGGTGAGGGCATCTACGAGCAGTACTTC. It is translated as CASSPPGEGIYEQYF.